Listed here are 32 T cell receptor beta chains from one sample, sequenced in a study of vaccination effects on CD4 cells after COVID-19. Prior to sequencing, the ViraFEST assay stimulated PBMC with viral peptide pools, which expanded the antigen-specific CD4+ T cells. Following culture for nine to ten days, CD4+ T cells were isolated. Subjects were given two BNT162b2 or mRNA-1273 vaccine doses. No antigens are known for them. The table came from immunoSEQ multiplex PCR; TCRdb's copy has only in-frame clones and leaves some out. This sample carries 25,000 to 30,000 clones, 60% to 80% of them seen once, and the ten largest clones take 6.5%. The sample was CD4+ T cells from PBMCs cultured with SARS-CoV-2 spike peptides, taken after COVID-19 vaccination. The origin of the receptors is a human donor who received a COVID-19 vaccine. Some clones in this sample may be carry-over from other donors' samples.

V is TRBV14 and J is TRBJ1-2; 9 nucleotides agree with TRBD1. CDR3 length: 14 residues. J gave up 7 bases and V 4 bases, and 7 bases lay outside the gene matches. Germline values: CDR1 SGHDN, CDR2 FVKESK. The CDR3 nucleotides are TGTGCCAGCAGCCGACAACAGGGGGCCTTTGGCTACACCTTC. Its translation: CASSRQQGAFGYTF.

The J gene is TRBJ2-7, the V gene TRBV5-1; TRBD1 aligns across 7 bases. The germline V gene has CDR1 SGHRS and CDR2 YFSETQ. V dropped 4 bases and J dropped 0; count of bases not matched to a gene: 4. There are 14 residues in the CDR3. This CDR3 reads CASSPWDSSYEQYV. The CDR3 coding sequence is TGCGCCAGCAGCCCCTGGGACAGCTCCTACGAGCAGTACGTC.

CDR3 nucleotide sequence: TGTGCCAGCAGCCCGGGCAACGGAGGACCGTACAATGAGCAGTTCTTC. Protein: CASSPGNGGPYNEQFF. V is TRBV3-1 (or the pseudogene TRBV3-2) and J is TRBJ2-1; perhaps TRBD2 as D (5 bases). The germline V gene encodes CDR1 LGHDT and CDR2 YNNKEL (reference sequence). Trimming took off 4 bases at V and 4 bases at J, with 17 bases between the two ends. This CDR3 has 16 residues.

This clone turned up a few times. The chain carries TRBV14 and TRBJ2-5; D is ambiguous. V dropped 0 bases and J dropped 1 base, with 6 bases sitting between them. Looked up from germline, CDR1 is SGHDN and CDR2 is FVKESK. The CDR3 sequence is 14 residues long. As DNA, the CDR3 is TGTGCCAGCAGCCAAGATTGGGCCCAAGAGACCCAGTACTTC. Translated, it gives CASSQDWAQETQYF.

This clone was counted only a few times. The chain joins TRBV4-2 to TRBJ2-1; no reliable D call. CDR3 length: 21 residues. V was clipped by 2 bases and J by 0 bases, with 26 bases between them. Germline CDR1 reads LGHNA; CDR2 reads YNFKEQ. In DNA form, the CDR3 reads TGTGCCAGCAGCCAATCAGGACCATGGGGTAATTTCCCTAGCTCCTACAATGAGCAGTTCTTC. Translating gives CASSQSGPWGNFPSSYNEQFF.

This clone showed up just a few times. This chain joins TRBV29-1 and TRBJ2-3; 11 bases map to TRBD2. J lost 0 bases, V lost 4 bases, and 6 bases had no gene match. Germline-derived CDR1 and CDR2 are SQVTM and ANQGSEA. The CDR3 is 16 residues long. Here the CDR3 reads CSVAGLAGVSTDTQYF. Written as DNA, the CDR3 is TGCAGCGTTGCCGGACTAGCGGGCGTTAGCACAGATACGCAGTATTTT.

The chain joins TRBV18 to TRBJ1-1, with TRBD1 identical over 10 bases. The CDR3 is made up of 16 amino acids. Per germline, CDR1 KGHSH and CDR2 LQKENI. The V segment lost 5 bases and the J segment 4 bases; nucleotides outside the gene matches: 10. The CDR3 nucleotides are TGTGCCAGCTCAACCGGGACAGGGGTTCGGGGCACTGAAGCTTTCTTT. Translating gives CASSTGTGVRGTEAFF.

The chain is built from TRBV10-3 and TRBJ1-5, with D perhaps matching TRBD1 (5 bases). Germline assignment: CDR1 ENHRY and CDR2 SYGVKD. This CDR3 is built from 13 residues. V was cut by 8 bases and J by 2 bases, with 10 bases left in between. The CDR3 region is CAIAGERNQPQHF. As DNA, the CDR3 is TGTGCCATCGCGGGGGAACGCAATCAGCCCCAGCATTTT.

This chain links TRBV6-6 with TRBJ1-1; 7 nucleotides line up with TRBD1. The V gene end was trimmed by 6 bases and the J gene end by 0 bases; junction bases not matched to a gene: 1. CDR1 is MNHNY, CDR2 SVGAGI, per germline (reference sequence). CDR3 length: 13 amino acids. The CDR3 sequence: CASRQGMNTEAFF. Written as DNA, the CDR3 is TGTGCCAGCAGACAGGGGATGAACACTGAAGCTTTCTTT.

The chain uses TRBV28 and TRBJ1-2; the D gene is possibly TRBD1 (5 bases). CDR1 and CDR2 from the germline V gene are MDHEN and SYDVKM. The CDR3 has 18 residues. The ends were cut back, 4 bases at V and 4 bases at J, with 25 bases in the middle. In DNA form, the CDR3 reads TGTGCCAGCAGTTCCAACCTCGGGGCCTTCCTGGGCATCTATGGCTACACCTTC. Translated, it gives CASSSNLGAFLGIYGYTF.

This chain links TRBV7-9 with TRBJ2-2; D call uncertain. From germline, CDR1 is SEHNR and CDR2 FQNEAQ (reference sequence). The CDR3 consists of 15 residues. V gave up 3 bases and J gave up 3 bases, with 11 bases separating them. The CDR3 sequence: CASSFRRPDTGELFF. CDR3 bases: TGTGCCAGCAGCTTTCGGCGGCCGGACACCGGGGAGCTGTTTTTT.

This clone occurred a few times. The chain uses TRBV4-1 and TRBJ2-5, with D tentatively TRBD1 or TRBD2 (6 bases each). This CDR3 is built from 15 residues. Trimming took 4 bases from V and 4 from J, leaving 16 bases between them. Germline assignment: CDR1 MGHRA and CDR2 YSYEKL. CDR3: CASSLPSGGSETQYF. CDR3 bases: TGCGCCAGCAGCCTACCGTCCGGGGGCTCAGAGACCCAGTACTTC.

V usage is TRBV24-1 and J usage is TRBJ1-1, with D possibly TRBD1 on 6 matching bases. The ends were cut back, 7 bases at V and 1 base at J, with 9 bases in the middle. Germline V lookup: CDR1 KGHDR, CDR2 SFDVKD. The CDR3 runs to 13 residues. CDR3 amino acids: CATRDSWNTEAFF. CDR3 DNA: TGTGCCACCAGGGACAGTTGGAACACTGAAGCTTTCTTT.

This rearrangement joins TRBV11-2 to TRBJ1-1; D unresolved. The CDR3 spans 13 residues. V was cut by 4 bases and J by 8 bases, with 14 bases left in between. CDR1 and CDR2 (germline): SGHAT, FQNNGV. The CDR3 loop reads CASSSRLGTEAFF. In DNA, the CDR3 is TGTGCCAGCAGCTCCCGCTTGGGTACCGAAGCTTTCTTT.

The chain is built from TRBV5-1 and TRBJ1-3; 7 bases are shared with TRBD1. In germline, CDR1 is SGHRS, CDR2 YFSETQ. J was trimmed by 7 bases and V by 5 bases; bases with no gene match: 6. This CDR3 contains 13 residues. The CDR3 DNA is TGCGCCAGCAGTCCCGACAGGGCTAACACCATATATTTT. Protein sequence: CASSPDRANTIYF.

This chain links TRBV6-1 with TRBJ1-2; TRBD1 matches 8 bases. Germline CDR1 and CDR2: MNHNS and SASEGT. The V segment lost 5 bases and the J segment 7 bases; nucleotides outside the gene matches: 9. The CDR3 has 14 residues. The CDR3 DNA reads as TGTGCCAGCAGTTTAGGACAGGGTATTATTGGCTACACCTTC. Amino acid sequence: CASSLGQGIIGYTF.

This sequence joins TRBV10-3 and TRBJ2-7; D is ambiguous. Per germline, CDR1 ENHRY and CDR2 SYGVKD. V was cut by 2 bases and J by 7 bases, with 9 bases left in between. The CDR3 runs to 12 residues. CDR3 protein: CAISEDPGEQYV. CDR3 DNA sequence: TGTGCCATCAGTGAGGACCCTGGGGAGCAGTACGTC.

The V call is TRBV24-1, the J call TRBJ1-2; D is ambiguous. CDR3 length: 11 residues. The ends were cut back, 3 bases at V and 8 bases at J, with 6 bases in the middle. CDR1 and CDR2 from the germline V gene are KGHDR and SFDVKD. CDR3 nucleotides: TGTGCCACCAGTGATCCGTTAGGCTACACCTTC. This gives the protein CATSDPLGYTF.

The rearrangement links TRBV6-5 to TRBJ1-2; the D gene is possibly TRBD1 (5 bases). Trimming removed 10 bases from V and 8 bases from J, with 23 bases in between. CDR1 is MNHEY, CDR2 SVGAGI, per germline. The CDR3 has 14 amino acids. For the CDR3, the DNA is TGTGCCAACGGGGAGTTGGGGGTCCTAGGCGGCTACACCTTC. It yields the protein CANGELGVLGGYTF.

The V call is TRBV30, the J call TRBJ2-1; no definite D call. CDR1 and CDR2 from the germline V gene are GTSNPN and SVGIG (reference sequence). This CDR3 contains 11 residues. V dropped 0 bases and J dropped 9 bases, with 6 bases sitting between them. In DNA form, the CDR3 reads TGTGCCTGGAGTGTCTTTGGTGAGCAGTTCTTC. Amino acids: CAWSVFGEQFF.

This clone was picked up one time. V and J are TRBV7-8 and TRBJ1-3; D is unresolved. The CDR3 runs to 14 residues. The V gene lost 5 bases and the J gene lost 8 bases, with 16 bases spanning the gap. The germline CDR1 and CDR2 sequences are SGHVS and FQNEAQ. CDR3: CASSPDSDGDTIYF. As DNA, the CDR3 is TGTGCCAGCAGCCCGGACTCCGACGGGGACACCATATATTTT.

The chain joins TRBV18 to TRBJ1-1, with D possibly being TRBD1 (6 bases). V lost 3 bases to trimming and J lost 2 bases, with 16 bases between them. This CDR3 contains 16 residues. Germline V gives CDR1 KGHSH, CDR2 LQKENI. As DNA, the CDR3 is TGTGCCAGCTCACCGAGATTGGGGACACTCAACACTGAAGCTTTCTTT. This encodes CASSPRLGTLNTEAFF.

This rearrangement joins TRBV6-5 to TRBJ1-2; possible D gene TRBD1, 5 bases. CDR3 size: 13 residues. Looked up from germline, CDR1 is MNHEY and CDR2 is SVGAGI. The V end was cut by 8 bases, the J end by 2 bases, with 12 bases between. CDR3 DNA: TGTGCCAGCTCCCTGGGGGGGAACTATGGCTACACCTTC. Amino acid sequence: CASSLGGNYGYTF.

This clone was seen once. At one boundary the junction diverges from the germline segment, which might be a read error. Other DNA sequences within the sample encode an identical CDR3. CDR3 sequence reads: CASSPPSGTDTQYF. The DNA of the CDR3 is TGTGCCAGCTCCCCACCGTCGGGGACAGATACGCAGTATTTT. The chain uses TRBV18 and TRBJ2-3, with D perhaps matching TRBD2 (5 bases). CDR1 is KGHSH, CDR2 LQKENI, per germline. CDR3 length: 14 amino acids.

The V call is TRBV19, the J call TRBJ2-2; no clear D. V lost 5 bases and J 1 base, leaving 11 bases between the germline ends. This CDR3 contains 15 residues. Per germline, CDR1 LNHDA and CDR2 SQIVND (reference sequence). The CDR3 DNA reads as TGTGCCAGTAGTGCCCCACAGCAGAACACCGGGGAGCTGTTTTTT. It encodes CASSAPQQNTGELFF.

The rearrangement joins TRBV12-3 or TRBV12-4 to TRBJ2-3; TRBD2 might be the D (6 bases). The CDR3 consists of 11 residues. Trimming cost V 5 bases and J 11 bases, with 11 bases left between them. The CDR3 is CASSPGLRQYF. The CDR3 bases are TGTGCCAGCAGTCCGGGACTTCGGCAGTATTTT.

A single count supports this clone. The rearrangement links TRBV2 to TRBJ1-2, with D possibly matching TRBD1 (6 bases). The V and J ends lost 5 bases and 5 bases respectively, with 18 bases between them. The CDR3 length is 15 residues. Germline V gene sequence: CDR1 SNHLY, CDR2 FYNNEI. The CDR3: CASSPAVGRGYGYTF. CDR3 DNA: TGTGCCAGCAGTCCTGCCGTGGGGAGGGGGTATGGCTACACCTTC.

V usage is TRBV19 and J usage is TRBJ2-5; D remains unclear. Trimming left V 6 bases short and J 3 bases short, with 14 bases between. Germline V lookup: CDR1 LNHDA, CDR2 SQIVND (reference sequence). CDR3 length: 14 residues. The CDR3 protein is CASSGWGVEETQYF. The DNA of the CDR3 is TGTGCCAGTAGCGGCTGGGGTGTGGAAGAGACCCAGTACTTC. Complete variable domain (other parts from reference TRBV19 and TRBJ2-5): DGGITQSPKYLFRKEGQNVTLSCEQNLNHDAMYWYRQDPGQGLRLIYYSQIVNDFQKGDIAEGYSVSREKKESFPLTVTSAQKNPTAFYLCASSGWGVEETQYFGPGTRLLVL.

V and J are TRBV6-5 and TRBJ1-2; D is uncertain. Germline CDR1 and CDR2: MNHEY and SVGAGI. This CDR3 has 13 residues. Trimming took off 11 bases at V and 3 bases at J, with 16 bases between the two ends. Written as DNA, the CDR3 is TGTGCCTTCTCCCACGCAGAAGACTATGGCTACACCTTC. Translating it yields CAFSHAEDYGYTF.

The chain is built from TRBV5-6 and TRBJ2-5; 7 bases align to TRBD1. The J segment lost 5 bases and the V segment lost 6 bases, leaving 7 bases of the junction unmatched. Germline V gene data show CDR1 as SGHDT and CDR2 as YYEEEE. CDR3 length equals 13 residues. The chain's CDR3 is CASIVQGRETQYF. CDR3 bases: TGTGCCAGCATTGTACAGGGGCGGGAGACCCAGTACTTC.

V and J are TRBV19 and TRBJ2-1; 10 bases match TRBD1. The trim removed 3 bases at V and 8 bases at J, leaving 10 bases unmatched. This CDR3 spans 16 amino acids. CDR1 is LNHDA, CDR2 SQIVND, per germline (reference sequence). CDR3 loop: CASSIDRGLNNDEQFF. The CDR3 DNA reads TGTGCCAGTAGTATTGACAGGGGGCTAAATAACGATGAGCAGTTCTTC.

This clone came up once. The rearrangement joins TRBV7-2 to TRBJ2-3; 10 bases agree with TRBD2. Germline V gene lookup returns CDR1 SGHTA and CDR2 FQGNSA. Trimming took 1 base from V and 0 from J; bases not matched to a gene: 1. This CDR3 has 16 residues. The CDR3: CASSLGGLASTDTQYF. CDR3 in DNA: TGTGCCAGCAGCTTAGGGGGACTAGCGAGCACAGATACGCAGTATTTT.